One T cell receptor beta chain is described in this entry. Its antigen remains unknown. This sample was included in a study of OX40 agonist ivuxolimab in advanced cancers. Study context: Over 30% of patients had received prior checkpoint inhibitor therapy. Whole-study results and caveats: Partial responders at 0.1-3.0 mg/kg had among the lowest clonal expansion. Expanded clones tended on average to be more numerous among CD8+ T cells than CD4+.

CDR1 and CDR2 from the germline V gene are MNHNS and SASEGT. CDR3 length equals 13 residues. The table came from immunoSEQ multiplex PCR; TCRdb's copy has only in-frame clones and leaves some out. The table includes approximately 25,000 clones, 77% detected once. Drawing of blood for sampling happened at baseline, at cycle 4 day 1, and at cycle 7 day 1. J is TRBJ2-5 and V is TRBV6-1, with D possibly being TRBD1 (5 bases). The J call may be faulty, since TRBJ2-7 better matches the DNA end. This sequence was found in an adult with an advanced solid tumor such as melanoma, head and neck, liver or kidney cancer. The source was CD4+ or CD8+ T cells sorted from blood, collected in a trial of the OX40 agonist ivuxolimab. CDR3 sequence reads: CASSEGGPYEQYF. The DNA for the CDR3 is TGTGCCAGCAGTGAAGGGGGCCCCTACGAGCAGTACTTC.